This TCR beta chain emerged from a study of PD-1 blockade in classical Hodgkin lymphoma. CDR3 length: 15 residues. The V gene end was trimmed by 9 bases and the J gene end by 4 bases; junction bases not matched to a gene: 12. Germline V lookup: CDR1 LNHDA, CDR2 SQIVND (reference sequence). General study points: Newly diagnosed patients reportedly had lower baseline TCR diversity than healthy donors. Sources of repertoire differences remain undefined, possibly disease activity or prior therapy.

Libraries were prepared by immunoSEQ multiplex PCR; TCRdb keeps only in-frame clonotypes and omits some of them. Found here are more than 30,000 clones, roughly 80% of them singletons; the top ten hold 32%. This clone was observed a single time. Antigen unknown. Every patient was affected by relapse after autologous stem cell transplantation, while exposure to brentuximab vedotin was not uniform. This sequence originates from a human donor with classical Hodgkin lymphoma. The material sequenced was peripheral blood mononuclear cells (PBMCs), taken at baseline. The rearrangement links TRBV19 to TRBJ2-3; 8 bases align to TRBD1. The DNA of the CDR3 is TGTGCCAGGGCCACGACAGGGGTGGGGGCAGATACGCAGTATTTT. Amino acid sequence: CARATTGVGADTQYF. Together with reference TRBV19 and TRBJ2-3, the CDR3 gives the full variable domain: DGGITQSPKYLFRKEGQNVTLSCEQNLNHDAMYWYRQDPGQGLRLIYYSQIVNDFQKGDIAEGYSVSREKKESFPLTVTSAQKNPTAFYLCARATTGVGADTQYFGPGTRLTVL.